Each of the 6 T cell receptor beta chains below was sequenced from the same sample in a study of vaccination effects on CD4 cells after COVID-19. Before sequencing, viral peptide pools were used by the ViraFEST assay to expand antigen-specific CD4+ T cells. Researchers isolated CD4+ T cells once ten to eleven days of culture had elapsed. Previously uninfected by SARS-CoV-2, the vaccine recipients also showed negative nucleocapsid antibodies. This table comes from immunoSEQ multiplex PCR, and its TCRdb copy is limited to in-frame clones, with some not included. The sample has 25,000 to 35,000 clones, under 85% seen once. These receptors have no known antigen. Sample: CD4+ T cells from PBMCs cultured with SARS-CoV-2 spike peptides, taken before COVID-19 vaccination. Receptor source: a human donor who received a COVID-19 vaccine.

The J gene is TRBJ2-7, the V gene TRBV30; D is possibly TRBD2 (5 bases). This CDR3 contains 16 residues. Germline CDR1 reads GTSNPN; CDR2 reads SVGIG (reference sequence). Deletions cut 2 bases from V and 0 bases from J, with 17 bases between. In nucleotides, the CDR3 is TGTGCCTGGAGTCGTCATAAAACCGGGATCTCCTACGAGCAGTACTTC. Its translation: CAWSRHKTGISYEQYF.

The chain has TRBV2 and TRBJ1-2; 10 bases are a match to TRBD1. Trimming removed 6 bases from V and 6 bases from J; junction bases left unmatched: 10. This CDR3 comprises 15 residues. The germline gives CDR1 SNHLY, CDR2 FYNNEI. The CDR3 loop is CASSLTTGGVDGYTF. DNA of the CDR3: TGTGCCAGCAGCTTAACGACAGGGGGCGTCGATGGCTACACCTTC.

The rearrangement uses TRBV28 and TRBJ2-5; the match to TRBD2 covers 7 bases. Germline V gives CDR1 MDHEN, CDR2 SYDVKM. The CDR3 contains 15 residues. With 7 bases clipped from V and 2 bases from J, the junction kept 10 bases outside the gene matches. The chain's CDR3 is CASTLGGGRQETQYF. The DNA of the CDR3 is TGTGCCAGCACCCTTGGGGGAGGGAGACAAGAGACCCAGTACTTC. Supplemented by reference TRBV28 and TRBJ2-5, the full variable domain reads DVKVTQSSRYLVKRTGEKVFLECVQDMDHENMFWYRQDPGLGLRLIYFSYDVKMKEKGDIPEGYSVSREKKERFSLILESASTNQTSMYLCASTLGGGRQETQYFGPGTRLLVL.

The chain recombines TRBV10-1 with TRBJ1-6; D is possibly TRBD1 (5 bases). The V end lost 2 bases, the J end lost 7 bases, and 12 bases lay between the germline ends. This CDR3 comprises 15 residues. CDR1 and CDR2 (germline): WNHNN, SYGVQD (reference sequence). The CDR3 here is CASSERDGSNSPLHF. The CDR3 bases are TGCGCCAGCAGTGAGAGGGACGGTTCAAATTCACCCCTCCACTTT.

The rearrangement links TRBV24-1 to TRBJ2-3; 9 bases are a match to TRBD2. CDR3 size: 16 residues. Germline V CDR1 and CDR2: KGHDR, SFDVKD. The trim removed 5 bases at V and 3 bases at J, leaving 8 bases unmatched. In DNA form, the CDR3 reads TGTGCCACCAGTGGTCCGGCTAGCGGGACGACAGATACGCAGTATTTT. It encodes CATSGPASGTTDTQYF.

This clone turned up a few times. The rearrangement uses TRBV7-3 and TRBJ2-3; D tentatively fits TRBD1 or TRBD2 (5 bases each). Germline CDR1 SGHTA, CDR2 FQGTGA. CDR3 size: 14 residues. Between the trimmed V and J ends, which lost 4 bases and 0 bases, there was a span of 8 bases. The CDR3 protein is CASSSGASTDTQYF. The CDR3 DNA reads as TGTGCCAGCAGCTCCGGGGCGAGCACAGATACGCAGTATTTT.